This T cell receptor (beta chain) was obtained from a study of shared clonotypes between healthy human individuals. At the level of the study: Two women and a few men aged 18 to 49 served as donors.

Sequencing used immunoSEQ multiplex PCR; TCRdb keeps in-frame clones, though not all of them. The repertoire holds 400,000 to 500,000 clones, with about three quarters as singletons. Germline lookup yields CDR1 SGHRS and CDR2 YFSETQ. The CDR3 is 16 residues long. V shed 0 bases, J shed 6 bases, and the junction held 8 bases outside the gene matches. This TCR derives from a woman aged 40 to 49 in good health. Some clones in this sample may be carry-over from other donors' samples. Sequenced input: PBMCs. The J gene is TRBJ2-3, the V gene TRBV5-1; 9 bases are a match to TRBD2. CDR3 sequence reads: CASSLEGSGSPDTQYF. The CDR3 DNA reads TGCGCCAGCAGCTTGGAGGGTAGCGGGAGCCCCGATACGCAGTATTTT.